This entry lists 5 T cell receptor beta chains sequenced from one sample in a study of CD8 T cells in ankylosing spondylitis. TCRdb analysed the 5' RACE reads with MiXCR anew, one entry per CDR3 protein. This sample carries about 540,000 distinct CDR3 sequences, roughly 12% of them seen once, and the ten largest clones take 6.5% to 7%. No antigen has been identified for these receptors. Study outcomes and limitations: Ankylosing spondylitis blood appeared to be characterized by a TCR beta motif of 8 or 9 highly homologous variants.

Material for sequencing was blood, either unsorted or a sorted T cell fraction (not recorded which). These receptors came from a male donor with ankylosing spondylitis.

The chain links TRBV5-1 to TRBJ1-4, with D unclear. This CDR3 is 15 amino acids long. Per the germline V gene, CDR1 is SGHRS and CDR2 is YFSETQ. Trimming left V 0 bases short and J 0 bases short, with 6 bases between. In DNA, the CDR3 is TGCGCCAGCAGCTTGGGGGCAGCAACTAATGAAAAACTGTTTTTT. Translated: CASSLGAATNEKLFF.

This clonotype was seen more than once but under ten times. In nucleotides, the CDR3 is TGTGCCAGCAGCCCCGGGACTAGCAATGGGAATGAGCAGTTCTTC. This encodes CASSPGTSNGNEQFF. This sequence joins TRBV13 and TRBJ2-1, with TRBD2 matching over 9 bases. CDR1 is PRHDT and CDR2 is FYEKMQ in the germline V gene (reference sequence). The V gene end was trimmed by 5 bases and the J gene end by 7 bases; junction bases not matched to a gene: 9. CDR3 length: 15 amino acids. The full variable domain, its missing parts supplied by reference TRBV13 and TRBJ2-1, is AAGVIQSPRHLIKEKRETATLKCYPIPRHDTVYWYQQGPGQDPQFLISFYEKMQSDKGSIPDRFSAQQFSDYHSELNMSSLELGDSALYFCASSPGTSNGNEQFFGPGTRLTVL.

This clonotype appeared many times. The V and J genes are TRBV4-2 and TRBJ1-2; 7 nucleotides line up with TRBD1. Trimming cost V 1 base and J 4 bases; bases outside gene matches: 6. Germline V gene sequence: CDR1 LGHNA, CDR2 YNFKEQ. The CDR3 consists of 15 residues. The CDR3 loop reads CASSQVRDSLYGYTF. CDR3 coding DNA: TGTGCCAGCAGCCAAGTCCGGGACAGCCTCTATGGCTACACCTTC.

The chain has TRBV20-1 and TRBJ2-3; unclear D gene. This CDR3 region has 12 residues. V was shortened by 1 base and J by 3 bases, with 5 bases between the two germline ends. Germline V gene lookup returns CDR1 DFQATT and CDR2 SNEGSKA (reference sequence). The CDR3 spells CSARVETDTQYF. As DNA, the CDR3 is TGCAGTGCTAGAGTGGAGACAGATACGCAGTATTTT.

The chain couples TRBV11-2 to TRBJ2-5; TRBD2 matches at 12 bases. CDR3 length: 18 residues. J was trimmed by 5 bases and V by 4 bases; bases with no gene match: 14. Germline V gene lookup returns CDR1 SGHAT and CDR2 FQNNGV. The CDR3 is CASSSILGLAGLGETQYF. In DNA, the CDR3 is TGTGCCAGCAGCTCAATCTTAGGACTAGCGGGATTGGGTGAGACCCAGTACTTC.